This T cell receptor beta chain was observed in a study of siplizumab effects on memory and regulatory T cells. The germline gives CDR1 MNHEY, CDR2 SMNVEV (reference sequence). The CDR3 is 14 amino acids. With 0 bases removed from V and 3 bases from J, the gap between germline ends came to 9 bases. Assay used: immunoSEQ multiplex PCR; TCRdb lists only in-frame clones, some missing. The repertoire holds around 72,000 clones, with about 90% as singletons. The TCR was taken from a human donor in good health. The sequenced sample was CD8+ T cells sorted from blood. The V call is TRBV27, the J call TRBJ2-7, with D unresolved. The CDR3 reads CASSLSMGFYEQYF. The CDR3 DNA is TGTGCCAGCAGTTTATCGATGGGATTCTACGAGCAGTACTTC.